What follows are 11 T cell receptor beta chains derived from one specimen sequenced in a study of blood T cell repertoires in COVID-19. Sequencing used immunoSEQ multiplex PCR; TCRdb keeps in-frame clones, though not all of them. The sample includes about 410,000 clones, roughly 89% of them seen just once. Source material: PBMCs or T cells enriched from blood (not recorded which). These receptor sequences come from a woman aged 25-40 years who had recovered from COVID-19.

This clone occurred once. The genes are TRBV11-1 and TRBJ2-6; D is undetermined. Trimming pared 3 bases from V and 0 bases from J, leaving 6 bases between. CDR1 and CDR2 (germline): SGHAT, FQDESV (reference sequence). CDR3 length: 15 residues. The CDR3 region is CASSFLTSGANVLTF. The CDR3 DNA follows: TGTGCCAGCAGCTTTCTAACCTCTGGGGCCAACGTCCTGACTTTC. The full variable domain, its missing parts supplied by reference TRBV11-1 and TRBJ2-6, is EAEVAQSPRYKITEKSQAVAFWCDPISGHATLYWYRQILGQGPELLVQFQDESVVDDSQLPKDRFSAERLKGVDSTLKIQPAELGDSAMYLCASSFLTSGANVLTFGAGSRLTVL.

The V call is TRBV18, the J call TRBJ2-3; no reliable D call. The germline CDR1 and CDR2 sequences are KGHSH and LQKENI. V was trimmed by 5 bases and J by 0 bases, leaving 3 bases between them. The CDR3 is 12 residues long. The CDR3 sequence is CASSESTDTQYF. In nucleotides, the CDR3 is TGTGCCAGCTCAGAGAGCACAGATACGCAGTATTTT.

The chain joins TRBV28 to TRBJ2-3; 9 bases are a match to TRBD2. The ends lost 5 bases at V and 2 bases at J; junction bases unmatched: 5. CDR1 is MDHEN and CDR2 is SYDVKM in the germline V gene. The CDR3 sequence is 15 residues long. CDR3 DNA: TGTGCCAGCAGTGCGGGGGGGGCCTACACAGATACGCAGTATTTT. As protein: CASSAGGAYTDTQYF.

The J gene is TRBJ1-4, the V gene TRBV19, with D hard to call. The V end was cut by 4 bases, the J end by 5 bases, with 5 bases between. Germline CDR1 reads LNHDA; CDR2 reads SQIVND (reference sequence). The CDR3 runs to 12 residues. The CDR3 spells CASSTRNEKLFF. The CDR3 bases are TGTGCCAGTAGTACCAGGAATGAAAAACTGTTTTTT.

A few counts support this clone. V usage is TRBV4-1 and J usage is TRBJ2-7, with a weak D call TRBD1 (5 bases). Germline values: CDR1 MGHRA, CDR2 YSYEKL. The V end lost 3 bases, the J end lost 7 bases, and 16 bases lay between the germline ends. This CDR3 has 14 residues. The CDR3 is CASSHSQGLLEQYF. The CDR3 coding sequence is TGCGCCAGCAGCCATTCTCAGGGTCTTTTGGAGCAGTACTTC.

The rearrangement links TRBV10-3 to TRBJ2-7, with D possibly matching TRBD2 (6 bases). The germline CDR1 and CDR2 sequences are ENHRY and SYGVKD. The CDR3 consists of 12 residues. With 10 bases removed from V and 7 bases from J, the gap between germline ends came to 17 bases. As DNA, the CDR3 is TGTGCCAGTAGAGCTGCCGCGGGGGAGCAGTACTTC. Translating gives CASRAAAGEQYF.

This clone was recorded many times. V gene TRBV7-2 combines with J gene TRBJ1-1; possibly TRBD1 for D (6 bases). Per germline, CDR1 SGHTA and CDR2 FQGNSA. This CDR3 spans 12 amino acids. V was pared by 6 bases and J by 4 bases, with 9 bases between. CDR3 sequence (DNA): TGTGCCAGCAGAACAGGGATCACTGAAGCTTTCTTT. Amino acids: CASRTGITEAFF.

The chain is built from TRBV4-1 and TRBJ1-2, with 8 bases that match TRBD1. The trim removed 6 bases at V and 3 bases at J, leaving 3 bases unmatched. CDR1 is MGHRA, CDR2 YSYEKL, per germline. This CDR3 comprises 13 residues. The CDR3 region is CASRHRGDYGYTF. The CDR3 DNA follows: TGCGCCAGCAGACACAGGGGGGACTATGGCTACACCTTC.

The genes are TRBV4-3 and TRBJ1-2; TRBD1 agrees at 11 bases. Germline-derived CDR1 and CDR2 are LGHNA and YSLEER. This CDR3 comprises 16 residues. With V trimmed by 1 base and J by 4 bases, 5 bases remained unmatched. The CDR3, as DNA: TGCGCCAGCAGCCAAGGCCCCGGGACAGGGGGCTATGGCTACACCTTC. It codes for CASSQGPGTGGYGYTF.

The V call is TRBV3-1 (or the pseudogene TRBV3-2), the J call TRBJ2-3, with D uncertain. Trimming shortened V by 0 bases and J by 9 bases, and 10 bases separated the two germline ends. CDR1 and CDR2 from the germline V gene are LGHDT and YNNKEL (reference sequence). The CDR3 covers 13 residues. CDR3 sequence (DNA): TGTGCCAGCAGCCAAGATCCGGCGGAAACGCAGTATTTT. It translates to CASSQDPAETQYF.

This chain uses TRBV25-1 with TRBJ1-2; D might be TRBD1 (6 bases). This CDR3 spans 16 amino acids. Per the germline V gene, CDR1 is MGHDK and CDR2 is SYGVNS. Trimming took off 3 bases at V and 8 bases at J, with 22 bases between the two ends. This CDR3 is CASSDPGTGTTKGYTF. The CDR3 DNA is TGTGCCAGCAGTGACCCCGGAACGGGGACAACAAAAGGCTACACCTTC.